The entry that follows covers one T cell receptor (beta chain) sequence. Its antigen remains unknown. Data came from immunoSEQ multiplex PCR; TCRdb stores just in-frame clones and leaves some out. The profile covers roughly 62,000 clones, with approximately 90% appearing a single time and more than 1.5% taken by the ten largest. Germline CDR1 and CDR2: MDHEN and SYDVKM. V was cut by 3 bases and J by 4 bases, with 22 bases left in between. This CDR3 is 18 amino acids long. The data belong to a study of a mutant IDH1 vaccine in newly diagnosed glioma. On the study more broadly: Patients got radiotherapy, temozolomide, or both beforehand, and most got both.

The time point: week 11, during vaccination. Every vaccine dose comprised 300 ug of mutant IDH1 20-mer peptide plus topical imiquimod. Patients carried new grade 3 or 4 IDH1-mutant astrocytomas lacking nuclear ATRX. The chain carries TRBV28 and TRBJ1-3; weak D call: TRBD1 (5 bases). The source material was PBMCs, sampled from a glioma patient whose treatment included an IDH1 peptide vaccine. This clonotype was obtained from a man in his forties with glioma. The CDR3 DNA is TGTGCCAGCAGTTTTAAGTGGGGCAGACGAACGGGCGGAAACACCATATATTTT. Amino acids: CASSFKWGRRTGGNTIYF.